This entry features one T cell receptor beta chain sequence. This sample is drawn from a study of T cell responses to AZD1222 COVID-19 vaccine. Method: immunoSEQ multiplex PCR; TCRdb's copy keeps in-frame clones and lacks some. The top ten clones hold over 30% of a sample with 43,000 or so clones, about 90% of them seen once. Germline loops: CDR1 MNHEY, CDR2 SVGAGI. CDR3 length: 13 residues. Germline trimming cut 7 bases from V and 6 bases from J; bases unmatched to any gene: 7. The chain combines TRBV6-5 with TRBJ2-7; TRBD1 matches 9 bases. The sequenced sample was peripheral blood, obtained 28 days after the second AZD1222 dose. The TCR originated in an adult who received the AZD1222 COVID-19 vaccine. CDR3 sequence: CASNRQGEREQYF. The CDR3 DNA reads TGTGCCAGCAATAGACAGGGGGAGCGCGAGCAGTACTTC.